This T cell receptor beta chain derives from a study of identifying expanded T cells in peripheral blood. The CDR3 totals 15 residues. CDR1 and CDR2 (germline): SNHLY, FYNNEI. The V end was cut by 6 bases, the J end by 7 bases, with 21 bases between. This table comes from immunoSEQ multiplex PCR, and its TCRdb copy is limited to in-frame clones, with some not included. The sample includes under 150,000 clones, 84% of them seen just once. This clonotype originated in a person between 18 and 75 years old in good health. The genes are TRBV2 and TRBJ1-2; D unresolved. The sequenced sample was blood. CDR3 loop: CASRRVPEGISGYTF. As DNA, the CDR3 is TGTGCCAGCAGGAGGGTGCCTGAGGGTATCAGTGGCTACACCTTC. Based on the CDR3 plus reference TRBV2 and TRBJ1-2, the full variable domain is EPEVTQTPSHQVTQMGQEVILRCVPISNHLYFYWYRQILGQKVEFLVSFYNNEISEKSEIFDDQFSVERPDGSNFTLKIRSTKLEDSAMYFCASRRVPEGISGYTFGSGTRLTVV.